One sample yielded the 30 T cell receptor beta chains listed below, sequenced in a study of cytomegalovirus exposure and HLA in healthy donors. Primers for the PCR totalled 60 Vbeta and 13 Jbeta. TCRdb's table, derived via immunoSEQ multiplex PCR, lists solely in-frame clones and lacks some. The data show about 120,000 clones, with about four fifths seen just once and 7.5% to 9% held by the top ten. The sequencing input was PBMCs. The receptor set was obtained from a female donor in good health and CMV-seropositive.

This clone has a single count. In nucleotides, the CDR3 is TGTGCCAGCAGCGTAGAGGAGGGAAGGGAGCTGTTTTTT. As protein: CASSVEEGRELFF. V gene TRBV9 combines with J gene TRBJ2-2; D possibly corresponds to TRBD2 (6 bases). This CDR3 region has 13 residues. The V end lost 0 bases, the J end lost 9 bases, and 9 bases lay between the germline ends. The germline CDR1 and CDR2 sequences are SGDLS and YYNGEE.

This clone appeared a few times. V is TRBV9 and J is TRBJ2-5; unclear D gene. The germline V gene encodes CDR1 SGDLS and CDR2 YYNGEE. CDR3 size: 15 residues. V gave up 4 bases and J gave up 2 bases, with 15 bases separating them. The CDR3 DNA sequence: TGTGCCAGCAGCCCACCGGCGGCAGCACAAGAGACCCAGTACTTC. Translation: CASSPPAAAQETQYF.

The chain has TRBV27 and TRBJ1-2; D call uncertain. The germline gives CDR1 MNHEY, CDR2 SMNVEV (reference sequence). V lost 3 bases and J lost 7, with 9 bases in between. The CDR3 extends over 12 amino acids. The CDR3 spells CASSFHGTGYTF. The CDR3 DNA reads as TGTGCCAGCAGTTTCCATGGCACTGGCTACACCTTC.

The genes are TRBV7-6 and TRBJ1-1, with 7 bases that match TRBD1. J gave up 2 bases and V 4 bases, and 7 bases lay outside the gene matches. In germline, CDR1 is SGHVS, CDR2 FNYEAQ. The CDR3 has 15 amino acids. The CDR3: CASSSRQGRNTEAFF. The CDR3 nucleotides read TGTGCCAGCAGCTCGAGACAGGGTAGAAACACTGAAGCTTTCTTT.

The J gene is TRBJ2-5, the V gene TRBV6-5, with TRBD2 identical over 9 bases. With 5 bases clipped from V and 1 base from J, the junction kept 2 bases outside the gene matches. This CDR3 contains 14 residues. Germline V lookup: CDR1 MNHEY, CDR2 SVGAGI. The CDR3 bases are TGTGCCAGCAGTATTAGCGGGAGCCAAGAGACCCAGTACTTC. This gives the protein CASSISGSQETQYF.

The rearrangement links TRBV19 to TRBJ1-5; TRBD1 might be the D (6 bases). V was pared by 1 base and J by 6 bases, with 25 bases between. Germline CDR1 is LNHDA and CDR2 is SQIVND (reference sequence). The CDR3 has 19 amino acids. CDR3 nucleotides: TGTGCCAGTAGTATAGCCGGTGGAAGAGGGGGTATTAGAGGTCAGCCCCAGCATTTT. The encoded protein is CASSIAGGRGGIRGQPQHF.

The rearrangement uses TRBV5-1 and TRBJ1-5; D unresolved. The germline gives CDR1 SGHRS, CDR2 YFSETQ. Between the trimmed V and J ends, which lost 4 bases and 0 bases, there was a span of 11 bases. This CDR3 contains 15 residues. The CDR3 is CASSPEDYSNQPQHF. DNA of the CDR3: TGCGCCAGCAGCCCAGAGGATTATAGCAATCAGCCCCAGCATTTT.

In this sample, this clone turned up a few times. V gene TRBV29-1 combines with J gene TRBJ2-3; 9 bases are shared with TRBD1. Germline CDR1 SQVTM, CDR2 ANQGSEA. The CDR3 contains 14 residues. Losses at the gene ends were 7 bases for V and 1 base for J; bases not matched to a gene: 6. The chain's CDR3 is CSEQGADGTDTQYF. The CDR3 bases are TGCAGCGAACAGGGGGCGGATGGCACAGATACGCAGTATTTT.

As DNA, the CDR3 is TGTGCCAGCAGCGGGACAGACTCCTATAATTCACCCCTCCACTTT. Amino acids: CASSGTDSYNSPLHF. This rearrangement joins TRBV2 to TRBJ1-6; 7 bases match TRBD1. V lost 6 bases to trimming and J lost 0 bases; unmatched junction nucleotides: 2. This CDR3 has 15 residues. Germline CDR1 SNHLY, CDR2 FYNNEI.

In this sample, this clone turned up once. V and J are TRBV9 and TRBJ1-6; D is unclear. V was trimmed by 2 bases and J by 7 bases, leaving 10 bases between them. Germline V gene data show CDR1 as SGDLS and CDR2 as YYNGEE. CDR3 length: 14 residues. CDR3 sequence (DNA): TGTGCCAGCAGCGTCGCGGGGTTCAATTCACCCCTCCACTTT. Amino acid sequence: CASSVAGFNSPLHF. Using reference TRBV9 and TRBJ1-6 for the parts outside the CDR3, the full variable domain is DSGVTQTPKHLITATGQRVTLRCSPRSGDLSVYWYQQSLDQGLQFLIQYYNGEERAKGNILERFSAQQFPDLHSELNLSSLELGDSALYFCASSVAGFNSPLHFGNGTRLTVT.

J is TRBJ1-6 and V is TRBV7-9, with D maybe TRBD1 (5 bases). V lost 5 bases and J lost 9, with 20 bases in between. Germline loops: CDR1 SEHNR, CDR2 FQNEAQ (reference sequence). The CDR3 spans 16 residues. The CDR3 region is CASSPVGNIRGSPLHF. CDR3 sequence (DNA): TGTGCCAGCAGCCCTGTTGGGAATATAAGGGGTTCACCCCTCCACTTT.

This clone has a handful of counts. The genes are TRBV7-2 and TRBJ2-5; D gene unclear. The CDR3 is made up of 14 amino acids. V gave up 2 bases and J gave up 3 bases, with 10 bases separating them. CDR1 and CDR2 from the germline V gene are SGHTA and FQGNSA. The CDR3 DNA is TGTGCCAGCAGCTTAACGCGGCTCAAAGAGACCCAGTACTTC. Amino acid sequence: CASSLTRLKETQYF. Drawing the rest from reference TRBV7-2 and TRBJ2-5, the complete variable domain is GAGVSQSPSNKVTEKGKDVELRCDPISGHTALYWYRQSLGQGLEFLIYFQGNSAPDKSGLPSDRFSAERTGGSVSTLTIQRTQQEDSAVYLCASSLTRLKETQYFGPGTRLLVL.

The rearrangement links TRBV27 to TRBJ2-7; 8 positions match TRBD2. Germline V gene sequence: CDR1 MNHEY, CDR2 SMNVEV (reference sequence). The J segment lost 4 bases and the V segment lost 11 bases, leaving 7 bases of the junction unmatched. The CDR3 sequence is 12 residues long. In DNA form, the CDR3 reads TGTGCCCCGTGCCCGGGGGGGTACGAGCAGTACTTC. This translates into CAPCPGGYEQYF.

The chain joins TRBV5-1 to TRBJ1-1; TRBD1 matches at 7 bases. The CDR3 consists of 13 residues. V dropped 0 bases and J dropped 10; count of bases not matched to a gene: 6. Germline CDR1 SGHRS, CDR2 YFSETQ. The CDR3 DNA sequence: TGCGCCAGCAGCTTGGATACAGGGGAGGTAGCTTTCTTT. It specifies CASSLDTGEVAFF.

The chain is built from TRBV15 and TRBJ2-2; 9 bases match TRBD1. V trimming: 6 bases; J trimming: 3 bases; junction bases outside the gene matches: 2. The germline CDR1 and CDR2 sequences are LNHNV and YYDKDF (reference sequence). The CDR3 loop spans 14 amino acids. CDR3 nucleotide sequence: TGTGCCACCAGTTGGACAGGGGACACCGGGGAGCTGTTTTTT. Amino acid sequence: CATSWTGDTGELFF.

CDR3 in amino acids: CASSKARRRTDSPLHF. As DNA, the CDR3 is TGTGCCAGCAGCAAAGCAAGAAGGAGGACGGATTCACCCCTCCACTTT. The chain joins TRBV21-1 to TRBJ1-6. TRBV21-1 is a pseudogene locus. The CDR3 spans 16 residues.

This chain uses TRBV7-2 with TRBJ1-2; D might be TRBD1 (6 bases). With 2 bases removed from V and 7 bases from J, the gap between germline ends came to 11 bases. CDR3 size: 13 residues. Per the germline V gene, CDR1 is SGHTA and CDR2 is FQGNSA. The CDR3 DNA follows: TGTGCCAGCAGCTTACAGGGGAGGGGTGGCTACACCTTC. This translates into CASSLQGRGGYTF.

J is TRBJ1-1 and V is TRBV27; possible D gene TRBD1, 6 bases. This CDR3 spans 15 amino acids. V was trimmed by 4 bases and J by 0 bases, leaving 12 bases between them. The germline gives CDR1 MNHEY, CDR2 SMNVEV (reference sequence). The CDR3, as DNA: TGTGCCAGCAGTTCCAGGGGCCACATGAACACTGAAGCTTTCTTT. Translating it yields CASSSRGHMNTEAFF.

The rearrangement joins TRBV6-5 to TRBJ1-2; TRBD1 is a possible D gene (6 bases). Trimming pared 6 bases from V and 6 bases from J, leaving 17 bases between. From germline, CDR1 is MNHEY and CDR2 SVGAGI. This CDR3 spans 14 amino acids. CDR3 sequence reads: CASRATRGAHGYTF. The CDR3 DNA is TGTGCCAGCAGGGCAACCCGGGGGGCCCATGGCTACACCTTC.

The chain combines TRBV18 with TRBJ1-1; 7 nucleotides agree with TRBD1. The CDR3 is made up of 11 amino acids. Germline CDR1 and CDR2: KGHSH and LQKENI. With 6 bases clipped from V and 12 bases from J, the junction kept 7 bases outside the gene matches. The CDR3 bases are TGTGCCAGCTCTCCAGACAGGGAGACTTTCTTT. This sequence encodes CASSPDRETFF.

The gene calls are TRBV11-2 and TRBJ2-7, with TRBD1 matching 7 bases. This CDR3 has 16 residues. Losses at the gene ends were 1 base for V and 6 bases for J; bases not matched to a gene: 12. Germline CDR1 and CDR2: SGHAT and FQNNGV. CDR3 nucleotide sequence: TGTGCCAGCAGCTTAGCGCGAACGGGACAGATGTCCGAGCAGTACTTC. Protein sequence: CASSLARTGQMSEQYF.

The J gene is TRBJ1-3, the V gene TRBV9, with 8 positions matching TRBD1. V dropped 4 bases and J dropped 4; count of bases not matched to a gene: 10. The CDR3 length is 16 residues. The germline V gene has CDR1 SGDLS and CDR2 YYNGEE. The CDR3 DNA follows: TGTGCCAGCAGCCCAGCCCCACAGGGGGAAGGAAACACCATATATTTT. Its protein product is CASSPAPQGEGNTIYF.

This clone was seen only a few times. The chain's CDR3 is CATSRVRSQGREAFF. The CDR3 nucleotides are TGTGCCACCAGCAGAGTACGGTCGCAGGGCCGTGAAGCTTTCTTT. The chain joins TRBV15 to TRBJ1-1; D may be TRBD1 (5 bases). Germline-derived CDR1 and CDR2 are LNHNV and YYDKDF (reference sequence). V lost 1 base to trimming and J lost 7 bases, with 16 bases between them. The length of the CDR3 is 15 residues.

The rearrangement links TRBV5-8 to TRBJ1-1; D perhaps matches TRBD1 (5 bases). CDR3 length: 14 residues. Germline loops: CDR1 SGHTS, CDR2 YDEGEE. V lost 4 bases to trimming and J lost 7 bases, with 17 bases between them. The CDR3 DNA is TGTGCCAGCAGCCGAACACAGGTCGTGATTGAAGCTTTCTTT. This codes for CASSRTQVVIEAFF.

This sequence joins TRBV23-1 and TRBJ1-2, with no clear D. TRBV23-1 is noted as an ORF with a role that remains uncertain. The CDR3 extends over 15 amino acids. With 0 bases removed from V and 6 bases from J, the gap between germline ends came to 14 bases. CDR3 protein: CASSQSPARRHGYTF. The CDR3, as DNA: TGCGCCAGCAGTCAATCGCCCGCCCGGAGGCATGGCTACACCTTC.

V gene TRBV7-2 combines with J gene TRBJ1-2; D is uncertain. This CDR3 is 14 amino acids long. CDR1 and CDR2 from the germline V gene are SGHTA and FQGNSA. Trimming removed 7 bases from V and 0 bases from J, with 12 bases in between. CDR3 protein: CASKSYISNYGYTF. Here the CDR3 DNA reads TGTGCCAGCAAGTCTTACATTTCTAACTATGGCTACACCTTC.

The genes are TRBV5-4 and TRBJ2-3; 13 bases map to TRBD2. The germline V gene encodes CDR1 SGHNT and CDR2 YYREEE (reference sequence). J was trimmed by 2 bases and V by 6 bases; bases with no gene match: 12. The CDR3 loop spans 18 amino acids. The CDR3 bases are TGTGCCAGCACTTGGGGGGCGACTAGCGGGGGGACCACAGATACGCAGTATTTT. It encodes CASTWGATSGGTTDTQYF.

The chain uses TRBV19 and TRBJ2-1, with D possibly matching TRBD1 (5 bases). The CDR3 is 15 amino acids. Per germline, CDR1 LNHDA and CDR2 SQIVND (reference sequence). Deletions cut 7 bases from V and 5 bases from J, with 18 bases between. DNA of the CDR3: TGTGCCAGTAAAAGTGGGGCATTAGGGGACAATGAGCAGTTCTTC. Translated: CASKSGALGDNEQFF.

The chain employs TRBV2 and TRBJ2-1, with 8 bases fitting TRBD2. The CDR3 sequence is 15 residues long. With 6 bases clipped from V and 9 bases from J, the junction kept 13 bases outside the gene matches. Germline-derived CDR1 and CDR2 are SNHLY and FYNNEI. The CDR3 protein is CASSGGTSSLLEQFF. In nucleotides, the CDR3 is TGTGCCAGCAGCGGGGGGACTAGTTCTCTTCTTGAGCAGTTCTTC. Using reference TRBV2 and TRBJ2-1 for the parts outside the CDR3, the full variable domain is EPEVTQTPSHQVTQMGQEVILRCVPISNHLYFYWYRQILGQKVEFLVSFYNNEISEKSEIFDDQFSVERPDGSNFTLKIRSTKLEDSAMYFCASSGGTSSLLEQFFGPGTRLTVL.

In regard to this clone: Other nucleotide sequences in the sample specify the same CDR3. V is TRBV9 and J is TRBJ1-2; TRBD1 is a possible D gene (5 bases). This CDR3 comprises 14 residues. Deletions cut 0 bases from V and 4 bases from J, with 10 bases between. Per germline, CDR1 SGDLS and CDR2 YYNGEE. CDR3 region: CASSVGGTSYGYTF. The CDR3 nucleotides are TGTGCCAGCAGCGTAGGGGGCACTTCCTATGGCTACACCTTC.